What follows describes a single TCR beta chain. This sample was included in a study of CD8 T cells in Susac syndrome. CD8+ and CD4+ T cells from blood underwent TCR beta sequencing. TEMRA cells were FACS-enriched, unlike CD8+ and CD4+ T cells, which were negatively isolated. It was with random hexamers that about 0.45 to 1 ug RNA was reverse transcribed. The immunoSEQ assay covered 54 Vbeta and 13 Jbeta segments for CDR3. TCRdb re-derived calls from the immunoSEQ multiplex PCR reads in MiXCR, one entry per CDR3 protein. The data contain around 300,000 distinct CDR3 sequences, 75% to 85% of them singletons. What was sequenced was CD8+ T cells from PBMCs. This clonotype was obtained from a human donor with multiple sclerosis.

The CDR3 region is CSAPRPFWPNTEAFF. The CDR3 region has the DNA TGCAGCGCGCCCCGGCCATTTTGGCCGAACACTGAAGCTTTCTTT. The rearrangement uses TRBV20-1 and TRBJ1-1; D not resolved. The CDR3 totals 15 residues. CDR1 and CDR2 (germline): DFQATT, SNEGSKA (reference sequence).